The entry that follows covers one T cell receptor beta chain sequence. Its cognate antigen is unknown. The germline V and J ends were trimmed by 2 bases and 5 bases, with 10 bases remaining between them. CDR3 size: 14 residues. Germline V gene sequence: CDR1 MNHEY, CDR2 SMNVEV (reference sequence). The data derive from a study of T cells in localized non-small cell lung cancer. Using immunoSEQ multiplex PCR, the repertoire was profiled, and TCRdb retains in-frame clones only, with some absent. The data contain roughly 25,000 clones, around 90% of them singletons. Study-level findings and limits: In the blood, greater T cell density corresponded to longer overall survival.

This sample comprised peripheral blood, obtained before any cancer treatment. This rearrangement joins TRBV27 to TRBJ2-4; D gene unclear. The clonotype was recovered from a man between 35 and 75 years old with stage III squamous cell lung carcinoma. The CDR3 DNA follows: TGTGCCAGCAGTTTAAGTGCTGTCCAAAACATTCAGTACTTC. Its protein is CASSLSAVQNIQYF.